These T cell receptor beta chains were read from a single sample in a study of blood T cell repertoires in COVID-19. TCRdb keeps only in-frame clones here, not all; method: immunoSEQ multiplex PCR. The sample lists about 160,000 clones; around 83% were seen once. Material for sequencing was PBMCs or T cells enriched from blood (not recorded which). The receptors here all came from a woman aged 45-65 years in a cohort exposed to, infected with or recovered from COVID-19 (not recorded which). Both conserved end residues are part of each CDR3. Fields, in order: clone size, J gene, D gene, V gene, CDR3 protein, CDR3 DNA. D genes are given only for firm matches. Only part of the rows carry a size: once, few, many, or a class if the clone is expanded.

size: -; J: TRBJ1-2; D: -; V: TRBV3-1/TRBV3-2; CDR3: CASSQGSGAYGYTF; DNA: TGTGCCAGCAGCCAAGGATCAGGGGCCTATGGCTACACCTTC
size: -; J: TRBJ1-5; D: -; V: TRBV7-6; CDR3: CASSLVGGQPQHF; DNA: TGTGCCAGCAGCTTAGTGGGGGGGCAGCCCCAGCATTTT
size: once; J: TRBJ2-1; D: -; V: TRBV6-2/TRBV6-3; CDR3: CASSYSTPGEQFF; DNA: TGTGCCAGCAGTTACTCTACCCCGGGTGAGCAGTTCTTC
size: few; J: TRBJ1-2; D: TRBD1; V: TRBV6-1; CDR3: CASSEAMGQSSLYGYTF; DNA: TGTGCCAGCAGTGAAGCGATGGGACAGAGCTCTCTCTATGGCTACACCTTC
size: -; J: TRBJ1-6; D: TRBD1; V: TRBV28; CDR3: CASKLGQGPIRPLHF; DNA: TGTGCCAGCAAACTCGGACAGGGGCCGATCAGACCCCTCCACTTT
size: -; J: TRBJ1-2; D: TRBD1; V: TRBV6-5; CDR3: CASSTQTGLHYGYTF; DNA: TGTGCCAGCAGTACCCAGACAGGGCTTCACTATGGCTACACCTTC
size: -; J: TRBJ2-3; D: -; V: TRBV6-5; CDR3: CASKLGGADTQYF; DNA: TGTGCCAGCAAGTTAGGCGGCGCGGATACGCAGTATTTT
size: -; J: TRBJ2-2; D: TRBD1; V: TRBV28; CDR3: CASSPGTGNTGELFF; DNA: TGTGCCAGCAGCCCAGGGACAGGGAACACCGGGGAGCTGTTTTTT
size: -; J: TRBJ2-3; D: TRBD2; V: TRBV7-8; CDR3: CASSLLKGLAGVEDTQYF; DNA: TGTGCCAGCAGTCTCTTAAAAGGACTAGCGGGAGTCGAAGATACGCAGTATTTT
size: -; J: TRBJ1-4; D: TRBD1; V: TRBV28; CDR3: CATSPRQGWMGTNEKLFF; DNA: TGTGCCACCTCTCCCCGACAGGGGTGGATGGGGACTAATGAAAAACTGTTTTTT
size: -; J: TRBJ2-7; D: -; V: TRBV11-2; CDR3: CASSLQLGGEQYF; DNA: TGTGCCAGCAGCTTACAACTGGGAGGCGAGCAGTACTTC
size: -; J: TRBJ2-7; D: -; V: TRBV25-1; CDR3: CASSFSDEQYF; DNA: TGTGCCAGCAGTTTCAGCGACGAGCAGTACTTC
size: -; J: TRBJ1-4; D: TRBD1; V: TRBV28; CDR3: CASSPKDRGLGRLFF; DNA: TGTGCCAGCAGTCCCAAGGACAGGGGGTTGGGCAGACTGTTTTTT
size: -; J: TRBJ1-3; D: TRBD1; V: TRBV5-4; CDR3: CASSLDRGYGNTIYF; DNA: TGTGCCAGCAGCTTGGACAGGGGATACGGAAACACCATATATTTT
size: -; J: TRBJ1-1; D: -; V: TRBV15; CDR3: CATSRATTENTEAFF; DNA: TGTGCCACCAGCAGAGCCACAACAGAGAACACTGAAGCTTTCTTT
size: -; J: TRBJ2-1; D: TRBD2; V: TRBV27; CDR3: CATTAGGGYNEQFF; DNA: TGTGCCACGACAGCGGGAGGAGGCTACAATGAGCAGTTCTTC
size: -; J: TRBJ1-5; D: -; V: TRBV19; CDR3: CASSIQVSINQPQHF; DNA: TGTGCCAGTAGTATTCAAGTCAGTATCAATCAGCCCCAGCATTTT
size: -; J: TRBJ1-4; D: TRBD1; V: TRBV7-9; CDR3: CASSSTTGTGGEKLFF; DNA: TGTGCCAGCAGCTCAACTACGGGGACAGGGGGTGAAAAACTGTTTTTT
size: -; J: TRBJ1-1; D: -; V: TRBV28; CDR3: CASSAGYTEAFF; DNA: TGTGCCAGCAGTGCAGGGTACACTGAAGCTTTCTTT
size: -; J: TRBJ2-7; D: -; V: TRBV4-1; CDR3: CASSHPGQSYEQYF; DNA: TGCGCCAGCAGCCACCCTGGACAGTCCTACGAGCAGTACTTC
size: -; J: TRBJ2-7; D: TRBD1; V: TRBV6-5; CDR3: CASGDPGQSYYEQYF; DNA: TGTGCCAGCGGCGACCCGGGACAGTCGTACTACGAGCAGTACTTC
size: once; J: TRBJ1-5; D: -; V: TRBV6-5; CDR3: CASRDGGPHQPQHF; DNA: TGTGCCAGCAGGGATGGGGGCCCCCATCAGCCCCAGCATTTT
size: few; J: TRBJ2-5; D: -; V: TRBV19; CDR3: CASSIRRQPQETQYF; DNA: TGTGCCAGTAGTATAAGGCGACAGCCCCAAGAGACCCAGTACTTC
size: -; J: TRBJ2-1; D: TRBD1; V: TRBV5-1; CDR3: CASNPGQASYNEQFF; DNA: TGCGCCAGCAATCCGGGACAGGCCTCCTACAATGAGCAGTTCTTC
size: few; J: TRBJ1-1; D: TRBD1; V: TRBV14; CDR3: CASSPHLGQLNTEAFF; DNA: TGTGCCAGCAGCCCCCACCTGGGACAGTTGAACACTGAAGCTTTCTTT
size: -; J: TRBJ1-2; D: -; V: TRBV4-1; CDR3: CASSQDPRANYGYTF; DNA: TGCGCCAGCAGCCAAGACCCCAGGGCTAACTATGGCTACACCTTC
size: -; J: TRBJ2-2; D: -; V: TRBV27; CDR3: CASSFSAGESGELFF; DNA: TGTGCCAGCAGTTTCTCGGCAGGGGAGTCCGGGGAGCTGTTTTTT
size: -; J: TRBJ2-5; D: -; V: TRBV4-3; CDR3: CASSQSGRDQETQYF; DNA: TGCGCCAGCAGCCAAAGCGGCAGAGATCAAGAGACCCAGTACTTC
size: once; J: TRBJ1-2; D: -; V: TRBV21-1; CDR3: CASDRGNNYGYTF; DNA: TGTGCCAGCGACAGGGGCAATAACTATGGCTACACCTTC
size: -; J: TRBJ1-2; D: TRBD1; V: TRBV25-1; CDR3: CASRGTESYGYTF; DNA: TGTGCCAGCAGAGGGACAGAGTCCTATGGCTACACCTTC
size: -; J: TRBJ1-5; D: TRBD1; V: TRBV4-2; CDR3: CASSQDRVSNQPQHF; DNA: TGTGCCAGCAGCCAGGACAGGGTCAGCAATCAGCCCCAGCATTTT
size: -; J: TRBJ2-5; D: TRBD1; V: TRBV7-7; CDR3: CASSQTGTDKETQYF; DNA: TGTGCTAGCAGCCAAACCGGGACAGACAAAGAGACCCAGTACTTC
size: -; J: TRBJ2-5; D: TRBD2; V: TRBV3-1/TRBV3-2; CDR3: CASSHARLAGAGETQYF; DNA: TGTGCCAGCAGCCACGCAAGACTAGCGGGAGCGGGAGAGACCCAGTACTTC
size: -; J: TRBJ2-3; D: TRBD2; V: TRBV19; CDR3: CATQLSGTPSRNTDTQYF; DNA: TGTGCCACCCAACTCAGCGGGACCCCCAGCAGAAACACAGATACGCAGTATTTT
size: -; J: TRBJ1-2; D: -; V: TRBV6-5; CDR3: CASSSGTHPLF; DNA: TGTGCCAGCAGTTCCGGGACTCATCCCCTCTTC
size: -; J: TRBJ1-4; D: -; V: TRBV28; CDR3: CASSLVTPEKLFF; DNA: TGTGCCAGCAGTTTAGTGACACCGGAAAAACTGTTTTTT
size: -; J: TRBJ2-7; D: TRBD1; V: TRBV5-1; CDR3: CASRRTGASGDEQYF; DNA: TGCGCCAGCAGACGGACAGGGGCTAGCGGAGACGAGCAGTACTTC
size: few; J: TRBJ2-1; D: -; V: TRBV7-9; CDR3: CASRYSVGTYNEQFF; DNA: TGTGCCAGCAGATATTCAGTGGGGACTTACAATGAGCAGTTCTTC
size: few; J: TRBJ1-5; D: -; V: TRBV28; CDR3: CASSNNQPQHF; DNA: TGTGCCAGCAGCAATAATCAGCCCCAGCATTTT
size: once; J: TRBJ2-2; D: -; V: TRBV5-5; CDR3: CASSLVLASGELFF; DNA: TGTGCCAGCAGCTTGGTGCTAGCCTCCGGGGAGCTGTTTTTT
size: -; J: TRBJ2-3; D: -; V: TRBV29-1; CDR3: CSVGAGNTDTQYF; DNA: TGCAGCGTAGGGGCGGGAAACACAGATACGCAGTATTTT
size: -; J: TRBJ1-6; D: -; V: TRBV2; CDR3: CASSVGAPGDSPLHF; DNA: TGTGCCAGCAGTGTGGGGGCCCCTGGGGATTCACCCCTCCACTTT
size: once; J: TRBJ2-7; D: TRBD2; V: TRBV28; CDR3: CASRGSGGRGGFYYEQYF; DNA: TGTGCCAGCAGAGGATCCGGGGGGAGGGGCGGCTTTTACTACGAGCAGTACTTC
size: -; J: TRBJ2-7; D: -; V: TRBV14; CDR3: CASSLGGATYEQYF; DNA: TGTGCCAGCAGCCTCGGCGGAGCCACCTACGAGCAGTACTTC
size: -; J: TRBJ1-2; D: TRBD1; V: TRBV2; CDR3: CASSALGQGVYTF; DNA: TGTGCCAGCAGCGCCCTGGGACAGGGCGTCTACACCTTC
size: -; J: TRBJ1-4; D: -; V: TRBV5-4; CDR3: CASSLSPRNEKLFF; DNA: TGTGCCAGCAGCTTAAGTCCGAGGAATGAAAAACTGTTTTTT
size: -; J: TRBJ2-3; D: TRBD2; V: TRBV7-9; CDR3: CASSLPSGGSTDTQYF; DNA: TGTGCCAGCAGCCTACCCAGCGGGGGAAGCACAGATACGCAGTATTTT
size: -; J: TRBJ2-7; D: -; V: TRBV11-1; CDR3: CASSPAGEQYF; DNA: TGTGCCAGCAGCCCCGCGGGCGAGCAGTACTTC
size: -; J: TRBJ2-7; D: TRBD1; V: TRBV7-2; CDR3: CASSLSGTGGNHEQYF; DNA: TGTGCCAGCAGCTTATCCGGGACAGGGGGTAACCACGAGCAGTACTTC
size: -; J: TRBJ1-5; D: -; V: TRBV4-1; CDR3: CASSTRTEEDQPQHF; DNA: TGCGCCAGCAGCACTAGGACGGAAGAAGATCAGCCCCAGCATTTT
size: once; J: TRBJ2-3; D: TRBD2; V: TRBV28; CDR3: CASSLGGTSGRNTQYF; DNA: TGTGCCAGCAGTTTAGGTGGGACTAGCGGGAGAAATACGCAGTATTTT
size: -; J: TRBJ1-2; D: TRBD1; V: TRBV28; CDR3: CASSPRDRRSNGYTF; DNA: TGTGCCAGCAGTCCCAGGGACAGGCGGTCCAATGGCTACACCTTC
size: -; J: TRBJ1-5; D: -; V: TRBV28; CDR3: CASSLSPGQGRPQHF; DNA: TGTGCCAGCAGTTTATCCCCGGGACAAGGACGGCCCCAGCATTTT